This T cell receptor beta chain was observed in a study of cytomegalovirus exposure and HLA in healthy donors (dated by TCRdb to about 2017). Background for the entire study: In an earlier analysis of under 600 of the donors, approximately 300 Gb of sequence data and approximately 120 million unique TCR beta sequences from 150 million to 200 million T cells were reported. Using immunosequencing, the study profiled T cell repertoires from roughly 650 subjects and related those repertoires to cytomegalovirus serostatus. A later genetic analysis used genome-wide SNP genotypes for about three fifths of the roughly 700 donors, treating that subset as a discovery cohort. Of the roughly 410 genotyped donors, approximately 80% were placed in the genetic ancestry cluster associated with self-reported Caucasian donors. The study aimed to test whether signatures of past pathogen exposure could be identified by cataloging public T cell receptors. The number of typed donors differed by locus: about 620-640 for A, B, C, DRB1 and DQB1; 500 to 550 for DQA1; roughly 600 for DPA1; and about 470 for DPB1. Class I and class II HLA loci were covered by the typing at four-digit resolution. An earlier analysis of several hundred of the donors used high-throughput TCR beta sequencing to judge whether each TCR beta V gene segment behaved as functional or pseudogenic. In addition to the first cohort of 650 to 750 subjects, a separate validation cohort of under 150 different subjects was used. The study combined high-throughput TCR immunosequencing, statistical association of individual TCRs with disease status, and machine learning to predict cytomegalovirus infection status. Roughly 290 gigabases of sequencing data and about 92 million unique TCR sequences made up an early release that covered approximately 700 HLA-typed donors. Every discovery cohort repertoire had been produced on one sequencing platform. The later analysis used no new phenotypic data to find candidate immune exposures, relying instead on TCR beta sequences and their occurrence across donors. Among several hundred genotyped donors of the cohort, an average of approximately 240,000 unique TCR beta nucleotide sequences was sequenced per donor, of which 15% to 20% were non-productive. About five DR-DQ haplotypes were handled as single units for association and clustering, since linkage in the cohort was strong. To study patterns of TCR occurrence, a later analysis re-analyzed previously published TCR beta repertoires from 500 to 850 donors and added high-resolution HLA genotyping. Alongside the repertoire data, information on donor age, sex, ethnicity and CMV serostatus was compiled.

Library generation was performed with the immunoSEQ multiplex PCR assay. The multiplex PCR relied on a mix of 60 forward primers for TCR Vbeta segments and 13 reverse primers for TCR Jbeta segments. The CDR3 region of rearranged TCR beta genes was amplified from genomic DNA with a multiplex PCR assay. On the Illumina HiSeq System, the amplified TCR beta libraries were sequenced as 87-base-pair reads. The authors' pipeline ran thus. A later analysis tallied roughly 80 million unique TCR beta chains across the 600 to 700 repertoires, and about 12 million of those chains were shared by two or more donors. A nearest-neighbor algorithm error-corrected the raw reads and collapsed the reads into unique sequences, merging closely related sequences to remove PCR and sequencing errors. CDR3 sequences were aligned to IMGT reference sequences to assign V, D and J gene segments. For a sequence to be retained, a match of at least six nucleotides was required to both a V gene segment and a J gene segment. A rearrangement was called productive if the CDR3 had no stop codons and remained in frame with V and J, and every other rearrangement was called non-productive. CDR3 was defined according to IMGT convention as the region running from the second conserved V-encoded cysteine to the conserved J-encoded phenylalanine. The earlier analysis of about 560 of the donors excluded any sequence lacking an unambiguous match to a single V gene segment. An earlier analysis of around 600 of the donors classified V segments as functional when productive rearrangements were above 56.7% and as segregating when the standard deviation between donors was above 5%. A statistical classification framework was built to diagnose cytomegalovirus status from the catalog of TCR beta chain sequences. In a later analysis, V and J genes were assigned by comparing TCR nucleotide sequences against IMGT/GENE-DB human TR gene sequences. A later analysis assigned CDR3 sequences and most-parsimonious VDJ recombination scenarios with the TCRdist pipeline. In a later analysis, each TCR beta chain was defined by its CDR3 amino acid sequence together with its V-gene family, and reads lacking a unique V-gene family were excluded. As a way to deal with suspected cross-contamination and a sequencing artifact, a later analysis dropped under 600 nucleotide sequences that were highly shared and had low generation probability. In a later analysis, a clonal expansion index for each public chain was calculated from normalized within-repertoire ranks of inferred template counts. In a later analysis, generation probabilities were computed with a VDJ recombination model fitted to out-of-frame rearrangements, and the resulting probabilities were checked against IGoR. In a later analysis, hypergeometric tests were used to score TCR-TCR, TCR-HLA and TCR-CMV co-occurrence, with a repertoire-size bias correction applied to TCR pairs. To estimate false discovery rates, a later analysis permuted the HLA or CMV assignments 20 times. In a later analysis, co-occurring TCRs were grouped with DBSCAN, and TCRdist sequence similarity was added when clustering was performed within HLA-allele-positive subsets. Repertoires with fewer than 30,000 or more than 120,000 public chains, plus five repertoires with anomalous nucleotide sharing, were excluded from co-occurrence clustering. The table comes from immuneACCESS by way of TCRdb, which keeps in-frame sequences with V and J called. Part of the clones is missing from these tables; in studies checked, under half for an unresolved V gene and the rest for unknown reasons. V and J calls and clone size follow that table, whereas D and trimming were derived from the DNA. Counted in this sample were 81,000 or so clones; over 65% of them appeared once. The ten biggest clones cover under 3.5% of the sample.

Summary of the overall study and its limitations: A later analysis found that HLA-associated TCR beta chains were more clonally expanded and had lower generation probabilities than equally common non-associated chains. Because some donors lacked HLA typing at each locus, the association tests relied only on the typed subset. Most CMV-associated TCR beta chains appeared to be HLA-restricted in a later analysis, and the HLA associations seemed to be driven largely by CMV exposure. Broadly in line with IMGT annotations, most TCR beta V segments showed up in productive rearrangements about 90% or about 30% of the time in an earlier analysis of some 590 of the donors. According to a later genetic analysis, donors in an Asian-associated ancestry cluster had fewer N-insertions in productive TCRs than the roughly 660-donor mean. A group of highly shared sequence variants was considered likely to be a technical artifact of the sequencing pipeline. A further reported finding was that TCR beta sequences accurately predicted the HLA-A and HLA-B alleles for most subjects in the first cohort. The presence/absence analyses assumed that sequencing depth was roughly uniform across donors, and that assumption may not be true. Because counts were too low, roughly 18 rarely observed V segments, including chromosome 9 orphons, were left out of the earlier analysis of 500 to 750 of the donors. The authors suggested that the approach could potentially be generalized to other disease states and immunological phenotypes. A later genetic analysis associated a missense DCLRE1C variant with V-gene and J-gene trimming of TCR beta chains, and an independent cohort replicated the association. A later analysis found that TCR association rates varied across HLA loci, with DRB1 alleles showing the most associated TCRs and HLA-C alleles the fewest. The classifier was reported to diagnose cytomegalovirus status with high specificity and sensitivity in both the original and validation cohorts. In a later analysis, over 15,000 TCR beta sequences were associated with specific HLA alleles at a false discovery rate of 0.05. While some public TCRs were present in many individuals, most TCR sequences turned up only very rarely across donors. A total of 164 TCR beta chains were listed by the study as associated with cytomegalovirus. When HLA alleles, especially DR and DQ, strongly co-occurred, attributing TCR associations to individual alleles was difficult. In this cohort, only TCR beta chains were sequenced, and detectable features were limited by the absence of alpha or paired-chain data. Correlated functional status among segregating V segments might be attributable to linkage disequilibrium, but an unknown experimental factor could not be ruled out. Several of the top co-occurrence clusters appeared to be linked to parvovirus B19, influenza, CMV and Epstein-Barr virus, according to a later analysis. Because the 87-base-pair reads could not distinguish some IMGT-functional V segments, including TRBV6-2 and TRBV6-3, those segments were excluded. A few of the identified cytomegalovirus-associated TCR beta chains were confirmed in vitro to be specific for cytomegalovirus antigens. For the cohort, immune exposure information was limited to CMV serostatus.

As to this clone: Its antigen has not been determined. No base quality information exists; no much larger clone differs at one position.

The CDR3 starts with the cysteine, ends with the phenylalanine, and has 17 residues. Only CDR3 DNA remains: 51 bases, in frame from the first base. Trimming accounts for 5 bases at V and 0 bases at J, while the number of junction bases matched to no gene is 4. The germline V gene (reference sequence) yields WNHNN for CDR1 and SYGVQD for CDR2. In total, approximately 610 healthy bone marrow donors made up the cohort. Cohort members were all nominally healthy when sampled, although unrecorded immune exposures were likely present. The donor tested CMV seropositive and was one of the 289 seropositive cohort members. Every donor gave a peripheral blood sample, and the peripheral blood mononuclear cells from that sample were used for TCR beta sequencing. The Qiagen DNeasy Blood Extraction Kit was used to extract genomic DNA from the blood cell samples.

Sequencing input: PBMCs. This TCR was sampled from a man aged 45-60 years in good health and CMV-seropositive. The V and J segments used are TRBV10-1 and TRBJ2-2; the central 12 bases match TRBD2. The nucleotides read TGCGCCAGCAGTCGCGGACTAGCGGGGACGAACACCGGGGAGCTGTTTTTT. Translation gives CASSRGLAGTNTGELFF.